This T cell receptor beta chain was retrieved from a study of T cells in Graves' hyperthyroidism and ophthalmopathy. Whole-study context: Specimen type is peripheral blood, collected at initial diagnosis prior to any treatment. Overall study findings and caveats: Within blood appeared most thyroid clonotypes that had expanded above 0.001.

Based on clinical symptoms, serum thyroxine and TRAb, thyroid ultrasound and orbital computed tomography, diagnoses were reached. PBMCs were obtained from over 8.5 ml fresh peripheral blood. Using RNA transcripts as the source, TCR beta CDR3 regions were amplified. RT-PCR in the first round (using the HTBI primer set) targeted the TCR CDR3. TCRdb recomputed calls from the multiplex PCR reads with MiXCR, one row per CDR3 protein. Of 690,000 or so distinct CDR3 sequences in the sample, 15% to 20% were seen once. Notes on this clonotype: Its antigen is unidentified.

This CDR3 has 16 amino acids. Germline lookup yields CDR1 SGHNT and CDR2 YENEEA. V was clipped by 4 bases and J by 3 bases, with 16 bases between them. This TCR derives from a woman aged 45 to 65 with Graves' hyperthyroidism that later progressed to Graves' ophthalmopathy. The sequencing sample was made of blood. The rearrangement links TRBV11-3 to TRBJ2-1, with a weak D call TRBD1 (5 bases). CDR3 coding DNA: TGTGCCAGCAGCTCCACTCTTGGACAAAACTACAATGAGCAGTTCTTC. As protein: CASSSTLGQNYNEQFF.